The clone carrying this T cell receptor (beta chain) turned up a few times. No antigen is known for it. The source of the sample is a study of cytomegalovirus exposure and HLA in healthy donors. Study observations and caveats: Later analysis associated a missense DCLRE1C variant with TCR beta V- and J-gene trimming. Previously analyzed data showed that most TCR beta V segments were productive at a frequency of about 87% or about 30%. The CMV antigen specificity of a few CMV-associated chains was confirmed through in vitro analysis.

The PCR had 60 Vbeta and 13 Jbeta primers. Assay used: immunoSEQ multiplex PCR; TCRdb lists only in-frame clones, some missing. The data contain about 200,000 clones, about two thirds of them singletons. CDR3 length: 14 residues. Germline V gene sequence: CDR1 SGHTA, CDR2 FQGTGA. V lost 5 bases and J 8 bases, leaving 16 bases between the germline ends. The clonotype comes from a man aged 40-49 years in good health and CMV-seropositive. Source material: PBMCs. The V gene is TRBV7-3, the J gene TRBJ2-1; tentatively, D is TRBD1 (6 bases). The DNA for the CDR3 is TGTGCCAGCAGCCAGATGCAGGGGAACTATGAGCAGTTCTTC. Translated, it gives CASSQMQGNYEQFF.